What follows are 31 T cell receptor beta chains derived from one specimen sequenced in a study of Graves' ophthalmopathy and Graves' hyperthyroidism. Beta-chain TCR CDR3 regions were amplified from RNA transcripts. An opening RT-PCR round employed HTBI primers and preceded a second-round multiplex PCR. Each CDR3 protein gets one entry after TCRdb re-called the multiplex PCR reads with MiXCR. The table has over a million distinct CDR3 sequences, 35% to 40% seen once; the top ten hold approximately 12%. The sample consisted of peripheral blood or thyroid tissue (not recorded which). Receptors originate from an adult man with Graves' hyperthyroidism.

The chain carries TRBV30 and TRBJ1-5; D is unresolved. Germline V lookup: CDR1 GTSNPN, CDR2 SVGIG (reference sequence). The ends were cut back, 2 bases at V and 2 bases at J, with 7 bases in the middle. The CDR3 runs to 13 residues. CDR3 coding DNA: TGTGCCTGGAGTCGGGTTGGCAATCAGCCCCAGCATTTT. Protein product: CAWSRVGNQPQHF. Filled out from reference TRBV30 and TRBJ1-5, the complete variable domain reads SQTIHQWPATLVQPVGSPLSLECTVEGTSNPNLYWYRQAAGRGLQLLFYSVGIGQISSEVPQNLSASRPQDRQFILSSKKLLLSDSGFYLCAWSRVGNQPQHFGDGTRLSIL.

This clonotype was counted once. A read error is likely, as this CDR3 ends without the conserved phenylalanine or tryptophan. The chain couples TRBV5-1 to TRBJ1-2, with TRBD1 as a possible D gene (5 bases). The V and J ends lost 1 base and 7 bases respectively, with 14 bases between them. The CDR3 runs 14 residues. CDR1 and CDR2 (germline): SGHRS, YFSETQ. The CDR3 reads CASSLTSGFGGYTS. CDR3 DNA: TGCGCCAGCAGCTTGACTTCAGGGTTCGGTGGCTACACCTCC.

This clonotype was counted only a few times. The V gene is TRBV20-1, the J gene TRBJ2-2; perhaps TRBD2 as D (5 bases). The CDR3 has 15 residues. Trimming left V 5 bases short and J 4 bases short, with 17 bases between. Germline loops: CDR1 DFQATT, CDR2 SNEGSKA (reference sequence). The CDR3 bases are TGCAGTGCTGAGGACTCGTCCTGGGGCACCGGGGAGCTGTTTTTT. It yields the protein CSAEDSSWGTGELFF.

The sample holds a few counts of this clonotype. This chain connects TRBV25-1 to TRBJ1-1; D unresolved. From germline, CDR1 is MGHDK and CDR2 SYGVNS. V lost 0 bases and J lost 0, with 8 bases in between. The CDR3 runs to 15 residues. CDR3: CASSEYSGMNTEAFF. DNA of the CDR3: TGTGCCAGCAGTGAATATAGTGGGATGAACACTGAAGCTTTCTTT.

This clonotype was recorded at least ten times. The gene calls are TRBV7-9 and TRBJ2-7; 8 nucleotides agree with TRBD2. Germline assignment: CDR1 SEHNR and CDR2 FQNEAQ (reference sequence). The V and J ends lost 3 bases and 2 bases, in that order; junction bases with no gene match: 15. The CDR3 sequence is 18 residues long. CDR3 in amino acids: CASSFSVGSSGGTYEQYF. The CDR3, as DNA: TGTGCCAGCAGCTTTAGCGTCGGATCGAGCGGGGGAACCTACGAGCAGTACTTC.

This clonotype was detected ten times or more. The rearrangement links TRBV2 to TRBJ2-2; the match to TRBD1 covers 8 bases. This CDR3 region has 15 residues. With V trimmed by 4 bases and J by 0 bases, 1 base remained unmatched. Germline loops: CDR1 SNHLY, CDR2 FYNNEI. The chain's CDR3 is CASSGGQANTGELFF. The CDR3 DNA follows: TGTGCCAGCAGTGGGGGACAGGCGAACACCGGGGAGCTGTTTTTT.

Points on this clonotype: This could be a read error, since a much larger clone is one nucleotide away. This sequence joins TRBV12-3 or TRBV12-4 and TRBJ1-1; a possible D gene is TRBD1 (5 bases). The CDR3 runs 13 residues. Trimming cost V 6 bases and J 4 bases, with 12 bases left between them. The CDR3 sequence is CASRARRGTEAFF. The CDR3 bases are TGTGCCAGCAGGGCAAGGAGGGGCACTGAAGCTTTCTTT.

With regard to this clonotype: As the CDR3 is not closed by the conserved phenylalanine or tryptophan, this likely results from a read error. The DNA is omitted, as the CDR3 cannot be located on it reliably, and the CDR3 follows TCRdb's listing. This chain joins TRBV9 and TRBJ2-6; no DNA check was done on the table's D call, TRBD1. The CDR3 sequence runs 8 residues, both termini included. Germline CDR1 reads SGDLS; CDR2 reads YYNGEE. The CDR3 sequence is CASSVVPP.

This clonotype was recorded many times. V and J are TRBV7-3 and TRBJ2-6, with TRBD2 identical over 9 bases. Germline lookup yields CDR1 SGHTA and CDR2 FQGTGA. Trimming cost V 4 bases and J 0 bases; bases outside gene matches: 4. The CDR3 spans 17 residues. The CDR3 region is CASSSAGGRSGANVLTF. The CDR3 region has the DNA TGTGCCAGCAGCTCAGCGGGAGGCCGCTCTGGGGCCAACGTCCTGACTTTC.

This rearrangement joins TRBV5-1 to TRBJ2-5; D not resolved. The CDR3 is 13 amino acids. Germline CDR1 and CDR2: SGHRS and YFSETQ. V was shortened by 1 base and J by 5 bases, with 9 bases between the two germline ends. This chain's CDR3 is CASSLYARETQYF. The CDR3 DNA follows: TGCGCCAGCAGCTTGTATGCGCGGGAGACCCAGTACTTC.

Details on this clonotype: This clone may be a read error of a much larger clone one base away. CDR3 region: CASSLGQERETQYF. In nucleotides, the CDR3 is TGTGCCAGCAGCTTAGGACAGGAGCGAGAGACCCAGTACTTC. The chain is built from TRBV7-8 and TRBJ2-5; D is perhaps TRBD1 (6 bases). The CDR3 covers 14 residues. CDR1 SGHVS and CDR2 FQNEAQ come from the germline V gene. The germline V and J ends were trimmed by 1 base and 4 bases, with 10 bases remaining between them.

A note on this clonotype: A much larger clone lies a single base off, so this may be a read error. The chain combines TRBV12-3 or TRBV12-4 with TRBJ1-5; possibly TRBD1 for D (5 bases). The CDR3 length is 15 residues. The CDR3 region is CASSSARGSNQPHHF. The CDR3 DNA sequence: TGTGCCAGCAGTTCCGCTCGGGGCAGCAATCAGCCCCATCATTTT.

A few counts support this clonotype. V usage is TRBV14 and J usage is TRBJ2-2; no clear D gene. The V gene's germline CDR1 is SGHDN and CDR2 FVKESK. V shed 0 bases and J shed 2 bases, with 4 bases lying between them. The length of the CDR3 is 14 residues. CDR3 bases: TGTGCCAGCAGCCAAGATTTTAACACCGGGGAGCTGTTTTTT. It translates to CASSQDFNTGELFF.

Many counts were recorded for this clonotype. CDR3 DNA: TGTGCCAGCAGGGGCCCGGGACAGAAGTATGGCTACACCTTC. Its protein is CASRGPGQKYGYTF. The chain joins TRBV12-3 or TRBV12-4 to TRBJ1-2; 7 positions agree with TRBD1. The CDR3 runs to 14 residues. J gave up 5 bases and V 6 bases, and 9 bases lay outside the gene matches.

A note on this clonotype: At one end the junction does not follow the germline gene, possibly because of a read error. CDR3 in DNA: TGTGCCAGCAGTGAGACTAGCGGGGGCTTGTACCAAGAGACCCAGTACTTC. This codes for CASSETSGGLYQETQYF. The chain carries TRBV10-3 and TRBJ2-5; TRBD2 aligns across 12 bases. The CDR3 spans 17 residues. CDR1 is ENHRY and CDR2 is SYGVKD in the germline V gene.

V gene TRBV7-9 combines with J gene TRBJ1-2; tentative D call: TRBD1 (6 bases). The CDR3 sequence is 14 residues long. Trimming removed 4 bases from V and 5 bases from J, with 14 bases in between. Germline V lookup: CDR1 SEHNR, CDR2 FQNEAQ (reference sequence). CDR3 DNA: TGTGCCAGCAGCTCCATGACAGGCTGGTATGGCTACACCTTC. Translation: CASSSMTGWYGYTF.

This clonotype was counted at least ten times. The genes are TRBV7-2 and TRBJ1-5, with 10 positions matching TRBD1. V was pared by 5 bases and J by 3 bases, with 7 bases of the junction left unmatched. The CDR3 runs 16 residues. CDR1 and CDR2 from the germline V gene are SGHTA and FQGNSA. CDR3 residues: CASSPGTGANNQPQHF. CDR3 nucleotide sequence: TGTGCCAGCAGCCCCGGGACAGGGGCAAACAATCAGCCCCAGCATTTT.

As for this clonotype: A read error is possible here, since a much larger clone lies one base away. V and J are TRBV10-3 and TRBJ2-5, with D possibly being TRBD1 (6 bases). CDR1 and CDR2 (germline): ENHRY, SYGVKD. The CDR3 consists of 13 residues. V was clipped by 2 bases and J by 9 bases, with 13 bases between them. CDR3 sequence reads: CAISEGRWGPQYF. CDR3 DNA: TGTGCCATCAGTGAGGGCCGGTGGGGGCCCCAGTACTTC.

In regard to this clonotype: Its ends do not fully match the called genes, so a read error is possible. The chain combines TRBV7-9 with TRBJ2-5; D possibly corresponds to TRBD2 (6 bases). This CDR3 has 18 amino acids. CDR1 is SEHNR, CDR2 FQNEAQ, per germline (reference sequence). This chain's CDR3 is CASSRSPGVNPGKETQYF. The CDR3 DNA reads as TGCGCCAGCAGCCGGAGCCCGGGGGTGAATCCGGGGAAAGAGACCCAGTACTTC.

At least ten counts were recorded for this clonotype. The J gene is TRBJ1-1, the V gene TRBV2; TRBD1 is a possible D gene (6 bases). The germline V gene encodes CDR1 SNHLY and CDR2 FYNNEI. The germline V and J ends were trimmed by 4 bases and 11 bases, with 11 bases remaining between them. The CDR3 is 11 residues long. In DNA, the CDR3 is TGTGCCAGCAGTGCGGGGGCAAGGGCTTTCTTT. This codes for CASSAGARAFF.

This clonotype came up many times. The chain employs TRBV7-8 and TRBJ1-1; TRBD1 might be the D (5 bases). This CDR3 region has 12 residues. The V end lost 2 bases, the J end lost 8 bases, and 9 bases lay between the germline ends. CDR1 is SGHVS and CDR2 is FQNEAQ in the germline V gene. For the CDR3, the DNA is TGTGCCAGCAGCTTACAACGGACAGAAGCTTTCTTT. Translated: CASSLQRTEAFF.

This clonotype was seen a handful of times. The CDR3 DNA reads as TGTGCCACCCGGGGGAAGGGTGAGCTGTTTTTT. This sequence encodes CATRGKGELFF. The chain links TRBV24-1 to TRBJ2-2; possible D gene TRBD2, 6 bases. The length of the CDR3 is 11 residues. V lost 9 bases and J 11 bases, leaving 12 bases between the germline ends. The germline V gene encodes CDR1 KGHDR and CDR2 SFDVKD.

The V gene is TRBV15, the J gene TRBJ2-5; TRBD2 matches 7 bases. In germline, CDR1 is LNHNV, CDR2 YYDKDF (reference sequence). The CDR3 is 16 residues long. Losses at the gene ends were 3 bases for V and 3 bases for J; bases not matched to a gene: 10. CDR3 in DNA: TGTGCCACCAGCAGGGCGGCTAGCGGAGTGGAAGAGACCCAGTACTTC. Translated: CATSRAASGVEETQYF.

Details on this clonotype: A junction boundary mismatches the germline segment, possibly from a read error. The chain combines TRBV5-1 with TRBJ2-2; 10 nucleotides match TRBD1. The CDR3 consists of 15 residues. Germline V gene sequence: CDR1 SGHRS, CDR2 YFSETQ. CDR3 in amino acids: CASSKDRGNTGELFF. The CDR3 bases are TGCGCCAGCAGCAAGGACAGGGGGAACACTGGGGAGCTGTTTTTT.

This clonotype was recorded many times. The chain has TRBV6-1 and TRBJ1-1; D gene uncertain. The CDR3 sequence is 13 residues long. V was shortened by 2 bases and J by 1 base, with 5 bases between the two germline ends. CDR1 MNHNS and CDR2 SASEGT come from the germline V gene. The CDR3 here is CASSEPGNTEAFF. The CDR3 DNA reads TGTGCCAGCAGTGAACCAGGGAACACTGAAGCTTTCTTT.

The chain couples TRBV5-1 to TRBJ2-3; 10 nucleotides align to TRBD2. The CDR3 length is 17 residues. After removal of 0 bases from V and 1 base from J, the junction contained 5 bases not matched to a gene. Germline CDR1 SGHRS, CDR2 YFSETQ. The CDR3 protein is CASSLEGTSVRTDTQYF. In DNA, the CDR3 is TGCGCCAGCAGCTTGGAGGGGACTAGCGTTCGCACAGATACGCAGTATTTT.

The genes are TRBV5-7 and TRBJ1-6, with 8 bases identical to TRBD1. TRBV5-7 is labeled an ORF, and its function is uncertain. The CDR3 loop spans 15 amino acids. V lost 0 bases and J lost 13; bases outside the gene matches: 9. The CDR3 bases are TGTGCCAGCAGCTTGGGGACAGGGCTCAATCAGCCCCTCCACTTT. Protein product: CASSLGTGLNQPLHF.

This clonotype was seen only a few times. CDR3 in amino acids: CASRTPDRQGSGELFF. Written as DNA, the CDR3 is TGTGCCAGTAGAACCCCGGATCGACAGGGGTCCGGGGAGCTGTTTTTT. The V and J genes are TRBV19 and TRBJ2-2; 8 bases line up with TRBD1. CDR3 length: 16 amino acids. With V trimmed by 6 bases and J by 6 bases, 12 bases remained unmatched. CDR1 and CDR2 from the germline V gene are LNHDA and SQIVND (reference sequence).

At least ten counts were recorded for this clonotype. The chain joins TRBV12-3 or TRBV12-4 to TRBJ1-5, with D maybe TRBD1 (5 bases). Trimming pared 8 bases from V and 2 bases from J, leaving 7 bases between. This CDR3 has 12 residues. CDR3 in amino acids: CASQGGNQPQHF. Written as DNA, the CDR3 is TGTGCCAGCCAGGGTGGCAATCAGCCCCAGCATTTT.

DNA for the CDR3: TGTGCCAGCAGTTACACAGGGGCATTGCAGCCCCAGCATTTT. Amino acid sequence: CASSYTGALQPQHF. The chain combines TRBV6-5 with TRBJ1-5, with TRBD1 matching 7 bases. The CDR3 consists of 14 residues. V lost 2 bases and J lost 7; bases outside the gene matches: 5. Germline lookup yields CDR1 MNHEY and CDR2 SVGAGI.

The chain combines TRBV5-8 with TRBJ1-2; TRBD1 might be the D (6 bases). This CDR3 spans 16 amino acids. Germline assignment: CDR1 SGHTS and CDR2 YDEGEE. Trimming removed 1 base from V and 0 bases from J, with 13 bases in between. This chain's CDR3 is CASSLFYREANYGYTF. Written as DNA, the CDR3 is TGTGCCAGCAGCTTGTTCTACAGGGAGGCTAACTATGGCTACACCTTC.